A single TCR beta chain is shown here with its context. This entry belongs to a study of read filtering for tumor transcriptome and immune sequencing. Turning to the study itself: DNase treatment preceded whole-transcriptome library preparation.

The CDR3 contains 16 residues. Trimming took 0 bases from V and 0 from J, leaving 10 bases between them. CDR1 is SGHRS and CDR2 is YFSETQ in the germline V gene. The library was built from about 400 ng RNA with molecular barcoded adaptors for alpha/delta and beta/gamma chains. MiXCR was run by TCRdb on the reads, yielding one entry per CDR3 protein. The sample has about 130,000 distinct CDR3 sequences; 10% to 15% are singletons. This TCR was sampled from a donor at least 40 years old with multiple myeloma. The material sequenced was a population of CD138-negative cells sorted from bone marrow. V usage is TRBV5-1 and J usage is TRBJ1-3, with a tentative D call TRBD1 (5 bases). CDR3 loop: CASSLGPGTSGNTIYF. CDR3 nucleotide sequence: TGCGCCAGCAGCTTGGGGCCAGGGACCTCTGGAAACACCATATATTTT.